One sample yielded the 5 T cell receptor beta chains listed below, sequenced in a study of T-cell reconstitution after alpha-beta-depleted transplantation in children. Preparing the TCRbeta library involved the use of unique molecular identifiers. TCRdb analysed the PCR reads with MiXCR anew, one entry per CDR3 protein. The data hold over 400,000 distinct CDR3 sequences, with over 40% observed a single time. This specimen consisted of PBMCs, obtained before TCRalphabeta/CD19-depleted stem cell transplant. Receptors originate from a girl aged 2-10 years with aplastic anemia, due to receive a stem cell transplant.

Points on this clonotype: A much more abundant neighbour one base away suggests this may be a read error. In this CDR3 the conserved last residue, phenylalanine or tryptophan, is missing, so a read error is likely. The chain combines TRBV20-1 with TRBJ2-1; TRBD2 aligns across 12 bases. Losses at the gene ends were 4 bases for V and 6 bases for J; bases not matched to a gene: 7. The CDR3 runs to 15 residues. Germline lookup yields CDR1 DFQATT and CDR2 SNEGSKA (reference sequence). CDR3 residues: CSATRTSGAANEQFL. The DNA for the CDR3 is TGCAGTGCTACGCGGACTAGCGGGGCCGCCAATGAGCAGTTCTTG.

As DNA, the CDR3 is TGCAGTGCCCCCCCGGGGAGCGGCCGGGAGACCCAGTACTTC. Translation: CSAPPGSGRETQYF. The V call is TRBV20-1, the J call TRBJ2-5, with a weak D call TRBD2 (5 bases). Germline V CDR1 and CDR2: DFQATT, SNEGSKA (reference sequence). V was cut by 6 bases and J by 5 bases, with 19 bases left in between. This CDR3 spans 14 amino acids.

This clonotype was seen repeatedly, ten times or more. The CDR3 protein is CSVPVREYF. CDR3 DNA sequence: TGCAGCGTTCCGGTACGGGAGTACTTC. The V gene is TRBV29-1, the J gene TRBJ2-7; D unresolved. The CDR3 covers 9 residues. Between the trimmed V and J ends, which lost 5 bases and 11 bases, there was a span of 10 bases. The V gene's germline CDR1 is SQVTM and CDR2 ANQGSEA.

This clonotype was seen a few times. V and J are TRBV18 and TRBJ2-2; TRBD1 is a possible D gene (6 bases). The V gene's germline CDR1 is KGHSH and CDR2 LQKENI. Deletions cut 5 bases from V and 6 bases from J, with 13 bases between. The CDR3 runs 14 residues. CDR3 DNA sequence: TGTGCCAGCTCAACTTCCAGGGGCGCCGGGGAGCTGTTTTTT. Its protein is CASSTSRGAGELFF.

Ten or more counts support this clonotype. Sequence at one end of the junction differs from germline and may be a read error. The chain uses TRBV5-1 and TRBJ2-1, with D tentatively TRBD1 (7 bases). This CDR3 comprises 14 residues. Germline CDR1 reads SGHRS; CDR2 reads YFSETQ. The CDR3 DNA sequence: TGCGCCAGCACCTTGGAGGGGGCGGACGGTGAGCAGTTCTTC. Translated: CASTLEGADGEQFF.